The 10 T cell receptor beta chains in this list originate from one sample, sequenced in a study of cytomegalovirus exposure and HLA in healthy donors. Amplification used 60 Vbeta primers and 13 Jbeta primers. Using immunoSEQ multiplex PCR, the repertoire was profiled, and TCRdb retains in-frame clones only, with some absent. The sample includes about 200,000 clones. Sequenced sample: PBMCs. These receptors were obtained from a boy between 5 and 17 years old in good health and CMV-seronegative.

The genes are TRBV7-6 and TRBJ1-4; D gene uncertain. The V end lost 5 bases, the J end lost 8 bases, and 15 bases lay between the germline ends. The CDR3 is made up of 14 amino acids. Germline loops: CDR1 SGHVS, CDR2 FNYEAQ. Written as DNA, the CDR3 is TGTGCCAGCAGCCCGTCGGGGTGGCAGGAAAAACTGTTTTTT. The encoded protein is CASSPSGWQEKLFF. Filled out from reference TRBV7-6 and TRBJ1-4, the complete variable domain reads GAGVSQSPRYKVTKRGQDVALRCDPISGHVSLYWYRQALGQGPEFLTYFNYEAQQDKSGLPNDRFSAERPEGSISTLTIQRTEQRDSAMYRCASSPSGWQEKLFFGSGTQLSVL.

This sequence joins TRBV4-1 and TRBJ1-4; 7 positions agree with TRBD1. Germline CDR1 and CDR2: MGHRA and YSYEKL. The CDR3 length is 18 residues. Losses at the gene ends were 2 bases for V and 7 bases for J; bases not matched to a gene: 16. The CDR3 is CASSQLLTTGVRGEKLFF. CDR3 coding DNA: TGCGCCAGCAGCCAACTTCTAACCACAGGGGTTCGTGGTGAAAAACTGTTTTTT.

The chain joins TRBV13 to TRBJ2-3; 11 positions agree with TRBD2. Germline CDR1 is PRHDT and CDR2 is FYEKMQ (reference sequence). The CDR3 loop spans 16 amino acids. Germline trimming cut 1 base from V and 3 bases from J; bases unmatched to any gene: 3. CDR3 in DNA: TGTGCCAGCAGCTTAGACGCTAGCGGGGGGACAGATACGCAGTATTTT. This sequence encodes CASSLDASGGTDTQYF.

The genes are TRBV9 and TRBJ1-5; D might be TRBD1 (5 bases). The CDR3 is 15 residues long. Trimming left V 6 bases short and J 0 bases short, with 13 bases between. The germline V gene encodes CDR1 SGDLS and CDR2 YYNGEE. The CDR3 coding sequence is TGTGCCAGCAACCCCCAGGGTGTTAGCAATCAGCCCCAGCATTTT. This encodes CASNPQGVSNQPQHF.

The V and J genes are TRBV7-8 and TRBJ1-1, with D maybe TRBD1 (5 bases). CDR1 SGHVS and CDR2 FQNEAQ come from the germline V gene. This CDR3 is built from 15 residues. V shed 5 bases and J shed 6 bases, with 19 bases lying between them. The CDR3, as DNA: TGTGCCAGCAGCAACTCTGCTCCAGGGTGGTCTGAAGCTTTCTTT. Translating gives CASSNSAPGWSEAFF.

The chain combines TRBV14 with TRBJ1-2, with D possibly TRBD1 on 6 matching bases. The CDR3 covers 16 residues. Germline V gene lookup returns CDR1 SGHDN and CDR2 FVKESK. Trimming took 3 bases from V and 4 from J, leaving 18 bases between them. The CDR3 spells CASSHLGPGEGYGYTF. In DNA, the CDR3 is TGTGCCAGCAGCCACCTAGGCCCAGGGGAGGGCTATGGCTACACCTTC.

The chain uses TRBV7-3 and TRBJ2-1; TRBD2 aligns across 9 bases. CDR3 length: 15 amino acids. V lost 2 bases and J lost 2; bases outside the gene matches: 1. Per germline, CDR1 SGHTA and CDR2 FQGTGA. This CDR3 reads CASSLLAGPYNEQFF. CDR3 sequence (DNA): TGTGCCAGCAGCTTACTAGCGGGGCCCTACAATGAGCAGTTCTTC.

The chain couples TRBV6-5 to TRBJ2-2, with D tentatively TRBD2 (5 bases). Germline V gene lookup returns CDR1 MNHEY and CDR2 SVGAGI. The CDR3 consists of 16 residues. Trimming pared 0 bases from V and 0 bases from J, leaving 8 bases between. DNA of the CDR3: TGTGCCAGCAGTTACTCGAGGGCGCCGAACACCGGGGAGCTGTTTTTT. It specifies CASSYSRAPNTGELFF.

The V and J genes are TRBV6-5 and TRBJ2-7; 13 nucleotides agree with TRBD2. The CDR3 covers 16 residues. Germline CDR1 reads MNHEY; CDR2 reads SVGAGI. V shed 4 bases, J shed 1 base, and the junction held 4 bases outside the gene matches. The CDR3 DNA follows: TGTGCCAGCAGTTCCAGGACTAGCGGGGGATCCTACGAGCAGTACTTC. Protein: CASSSRTSGGSYEQYF.

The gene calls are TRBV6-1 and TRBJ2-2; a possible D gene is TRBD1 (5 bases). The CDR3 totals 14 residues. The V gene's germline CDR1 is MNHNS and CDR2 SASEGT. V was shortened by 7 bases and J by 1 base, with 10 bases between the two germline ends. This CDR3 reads CASNGRENTGELFF. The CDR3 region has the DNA TGTGCCAGCAACGGCAGGGAGAACACCGGGGAGCTGTTTTTT.